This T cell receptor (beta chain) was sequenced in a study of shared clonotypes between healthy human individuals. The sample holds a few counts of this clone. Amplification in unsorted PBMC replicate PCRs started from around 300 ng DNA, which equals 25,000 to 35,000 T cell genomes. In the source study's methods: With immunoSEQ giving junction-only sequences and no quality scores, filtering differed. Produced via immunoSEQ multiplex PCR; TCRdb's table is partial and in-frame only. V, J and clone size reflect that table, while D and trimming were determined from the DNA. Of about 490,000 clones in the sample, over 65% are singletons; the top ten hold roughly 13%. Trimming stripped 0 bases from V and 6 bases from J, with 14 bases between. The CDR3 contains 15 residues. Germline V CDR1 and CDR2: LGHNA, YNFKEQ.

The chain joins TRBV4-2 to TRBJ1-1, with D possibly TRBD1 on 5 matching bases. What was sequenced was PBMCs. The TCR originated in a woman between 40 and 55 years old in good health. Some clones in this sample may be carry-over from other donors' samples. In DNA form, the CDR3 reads TGTGCCAGCAGCCAAGATCGTAGGGGAGGTTCTGAAGCTTTCTTT. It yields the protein CASSQDRRGGSEAFF.